The entry below describes one T cell receptor (beta chain). Its antigen is not identified. At collection, donors were nominally healthy, but unrecorded immune exposures were probable. The CDR3 totals 13 residues. The V end lost 2 bases, the J end lost 5 bases, and 12 bases lay between the germline ends. Germline V gene sequence: CDR1 GTSNPN, CDR2 SVGIG (reference sequence). The data derive from a study of cytomegalovirus exposure and HLA in healthy donors. General study results and limits: It was assumed in the presence/absence analyses that sequencing depth was roughly uniform across donors.

The PCR contained 60 Vbeta and 13 Jbeta primers. Libraries were prepared by immunoSEQ multiplex PCR; TCRdb keeps only in-frame clonotypes and omits some of them. The sample has around 40,000 clones. The sequenced material came from PBMCs. This sequence joins TRBV30 and TRBJ2-5; TRBD2 is a possible D gene (7 bases). This receptor was identified in a human donor in good health. CDR3 sequence: CAWSRGAEETQYF. The CDR3 coding sequence is TGTGCCTGGAGTCGGGGGGCCGAGGAGACCCAGTACTTC.